The 9 T cell receptor beta chains reported below all come from one sample, sequenced in a study of blood T cell repertoires in COVID-19. Sequencing was performed with immunoSEQ multiplex PCR; in TCRdb, only in-frame clones are kept and a portion is missing. This table has about 240,000 clones, roughly four fifths appearing once. What was sequenced was peripheral blood. These receptors were obtained from a woman older than 75 with COVID-19, enrolled during active disease.

The gene calls are TRBV6-5 and TRBJ2-1; D gene uncertain. CDR1 is MNHEY and CDR2 is SVGAGI in the germline V gene. V lost 7 bases and J 0 bases, leaving 7 bases between the germline ends. The CDR3 extends over 13 amino acids. This chain's CDR3 is CASNPSSYNEQFF. CDR3 nucleotides: TGTGCCAGCAACCCGAGCTCCTACAATGAGCAGTTCTTC.

The genes are TRBV6-5 and TRBJ2-2; TRBD1 is a possible D gene (5 bases). This CDR3 is built from 13 residues. Germline CDR1 is MNHEY and CDR2 is SVGAGI. V lost 6 bases, J lost 2 bases, and 7 bases lay in between. The CDR3 loop reads CASRGPNTGELFF. The CDR3 nucleotides read TGTGCCAGCAGGGGGCCTAACACCGGGGAGCTGTTTTTT.

The rearrangement links TRBV5-1 to TRBJ1-6; 9 bases align to TRBD1. This CDR3 is 13 amino acids long. V was clipped by 7 bases and J by 7 bases; unmatched bases: 3. Germline CDR1 reads SGHRS; CDR2 reads YFSETQ. CDR3 sequence reads: CASGGTGNSPLHF. Here the CDR3 DNA reads TGCGCCAGCGGAGGGACAGGGAATTCACCCCTCCACTTT.

The rearrangement links TRBV18 to TRBJ2-2; TRBD2 aligns across 7 bases. Germline V gives CDR1 KGHSH, CDR2 LQKENI. V was pared by 4 bases and J by 5 bases, with 1 base of the junction left unmatched. The CDR3 consists of 13 residues. Written as DNA, the CDR3 is TGTGCCAGCTCACGGGACTATACCGGGGAGCTGTTTTTT. It translates to CASSRDYTGELFF.

This clone was picked up one time. The chain combines TRBV3-1 (or the pseudogene TRBV3-2) with TRBJ1-5; a weak D match, TRBD1 (6 bases). V was pared by 2 bases and J by 11 bases, with 13 bases between. Germline V gene sequence: CDR1 LGHDT, CDR2 YNNKEL (reference sequence). The CDR3 sequence is 13 residues long. This CDR3 reads CASSQSEGGAQHF. In nucleotides, the CDR3 is TGTGCCAGCAGCCAATCAGAGGGGGGGGCCCAGCATTTT.

This clone was seen a few times. The chain employs TRBV7-8 and TRBJ1-1; D gene uncertain. Trimming cost V 5 bases and J 7 bases, with 8 bases left between them. Germline assignment: CDR1 SGHVS and CDR2 FQNEAQ. The CDR3 is made up of 11 amino acids. CDR3 nucleotides: TGTGCCAGCAGCCGGCAGATTGAAGCTTTCTTT. Residues: CASSRQIEAFF.

The chain's CDR3 is CASTHPGTGRQPQHF. CDR3 nucleotides: TGTGCCAGCACCCACCCAGGGACAGGGCGTCAGCCCCAGCATTTT. The J gene is TRBJ1-5, the V gene TRBV28; 9 bases match TRBD1. Germline CDR1 MDHEN, CDR2 SYDVKM. The CDR3 consists of 15 residues. With V trimmed by 7 bases and J by 6 bases, 10 bases remained unmatched. The full variable domain, its missing parts supplied by reference TRBV28 and TRBJ1-5, is DVKVTQSSRYLVKRTGEKVFLECVQDMDHENMFWYRQDPGLGLRLIYFSYDVKMKEKGDIPEGYSVSREKKERFSLILESASTNQTSMYLCASTHPGTGRQPQHFGDGTRLSIL.

The genes are TRBV6-4 and TRBJ2-3; 8 bases are a match to TRBD2. Germline loops: CDR1 MRHNA, CDR2 SNTAGT. V lost 3 bases and J lost 2; bases outside the gene matches: 10. The CDR3 consists of 17 residues. In DNA, the CDR3 is TGTGCCAGCAGTGAACGGTTTGGCGGGGGGCACACAGATACGCAGTATTTT. Amino acid sequence: CASSERFGGGHTDTQYF.

The chain links TRBV6-5 to TRBJ2-4; D remains unclear. V was cut by 6 bases and J by 1 base, with 7 bases left in between. Germline V gene lookup returns CDR1 MNHEY and CDR2 SVGAGI. The CDR3 has 13 amino acids. In DNA form, the CDR3 reads TGTGCCAGCAGCCTACGGGCCAAAAACATTCAGTACTTC. This translates into CASSLRAKNIQYF.